This T cell receptor (beta chain) came from a study of blood T cell repertoires in COVID-19. Study-wide context: T cells, B-cell-depleted T cells, or PBMCs supplied cDNA or gDNA.

CDR1 and CDR2 from the germline V gene are SGHNT and YYREEE (reference sequence). This CDR3 is 14 amino acids long. Deletions cut 10 bases from V and 1 base from J, with 15 bases between. In the authors' workflow: Amplified reference gene primers provided the basis for estimating nucleated cell counts. Sequenced by immunoSEQ multiplex PCR; TCRdb stores in-frame clones only, minus some. From that table come the V and J calls and clone size; the DNA was used to work out D and trimming. Here the sample spans approximately 180,000 clones, roughly nine tenths being singletons. Sequencing was performed on PBMCs or T cells enriched from blood (not recorded which). This sequence was found in a woman between 40 and 50 years old with acute COVID-19. This chain connects TRBV5-4 to TRBJ2-1, with D possibly being TRBD2 (5 bases). In nucleotides, the CDR3 is TGTGCCGTTCGTTTTGGAGGATCCTACAATGAGCAGTTCTTC. It codes for CAVRFGGSYNEQFF. The variable domain in full, with the rest retrieved from reference TRBV5-4 and TRBJ2-1, is ETGVTQSPTHLIKTRGQQVTLRCSSQSGHNTVSWYQQALGQGPQFIFQYYREEENGRGNFPPRFSGLQFPNYSSELNVNALELDDSALYLCAVRFGGSYNEQFFGPGTRLTVL.